In this sample, the clone carrying this TCR beta chain turned up a few times. TCRdb re-called the RT-PCR reads through MiXCR, storing one row per CDR3 protein. The data hold about 700,000 distinct CDR3 sequences, with approximately 14% observed a single time. This CDR3 region has 15 residues. The V gene's germline CDR1 is ENHRY and CDR2 SYGVKD. V lost 3 bases to trimming and J lost 0 bases, with 9 bases between them. Sample: memory CD4+ T cells from blood. This receptor was obtained from a female donor in good health, serving as a healthy control. V and J are TRBV10-3 and TRBJ1-5, with D tentatively TRBD1 (5 bases). The CDR3 coding sequence is TGTGCCATCAGTGACGGGAGGGGTAGCAATCAGCCCCAGCATTTT. This sequence encodes CAISDGRGSNQPQHF.